Shown below are 25 T cell receptor beta chains from a single sample sequenced in a study of T cells after yellow fever vaccination. TCRdb fed the 5' RACE reads into MiXCR, producing one record per CDR3 protein. The sample consists of 250,000 to 400,000 distinct CDR3 sequences, around 4.5% of them appearing once. The sequences come from PBMCs, collected 15 days after the yellow fever booster vaccination. The source of these receptors is a young man who received the YFV17D yellow fever vaccine.

This clonotype was seen ten or more times. In DNA form, the CDR3 reads TGTGCCAGCAGCCCGTTGCAGAGTAACTATGGCTACACCTTC. It codes for CASSPLQSNYGYTF. This rearrangement joins TRBV11-2 to TRBJ1-2; D gene uncertain. The CDR3 is 14 amino acids. Germline CDR1 reads SGHAT; CDR2 reads FQNNGV. V lost 5 bases and J lost 1, with 11 bases in between.

In this sample, this clonotype turned up many times. The gene calls are TRBV29-1 and TRBJ2-3; the D is unclear. Trimming pared 7 bases from V and 1 base from J, leaving 9 bases between. The CDR3 totals 12 residues. CDR1 SQVTM and CDR2 ANQGSEA come from the germline V gene. The CDR3 sequence is CSAEARTDTQYF. DNA of the CDR3: TGCAGCGCCGAGGCCCGCACAGATACGCAGTATTTT.

This clonotype was seen repeatedly, ten times or more. The CDR3 DNA is TGCGCCAGCAGCCAGGAGTCCGCCGGGACAGGGGTCACAGATACGCAGTATTTT. Translating it yields CASSQESAGTGVTDTQYF. The chain is built from TRBV4-3 and TRBJ2-3, with 10 nucleotides matching TRBD1. J was trimmed by 2 bases and V by 3 bases; bases with no gene match: 11. Germline V CDR1 and CDR2: LGHNA, YSLEER. The length of the CDR3 is 18 residues.

This clonotype was recorded at least ten times. The chain links TRBV7-9 to TRBJ1-5; tentative D call: TRBD1 (6 bases). V shed 6 bases and J shed 5 bases, with 11 bases lying between them. Germline CDR1 SEHNR, CDR2 FQNEAQ (reference sequence). The CDR3 sequence is 13 residues long. CDR3 nucleotides: TGTGCCAGCAGTCAACAGGGATATCAGCCCCAGCATTTT. Translated, it gives CASSQQGYQPQHF.

The chain is built from TRBV9 and TRBJ2-6, with TRBD1 matching over 7 bases. The CDR3 has 18 amino acids. The germline gives CDR1 SGDLS, CDR2 YYNGEE. V trimming: 0 bases; J trimming: 0 bases; junction bases outside the gene matches: 6. CDR3 sequence: CASSVALGGNSGANVLTF. The CDR3 DNA reads TGTGCCAGCAGCGTAGCTTTAGGGGGCAACTCTGGGGCCAACGTCCTGACTTTC.

This clonotype was observed at least ten times. The V and J genes are TRBV5-1 and TRBJ1-4, with 7 bases fitting TRBD1. Germline CDR1 is SGHRS and CDR2 is YFSETQ. CDR3 size: 14 residues. The J segment lost 8 bases and the V segment lost 0 bases, leaving 4 bases of the junction unmatched. CDR3 nucleotides: TGCGCCAGCAGCTTGGAGGGGGCGCGGGAAAAACTGTTTTTT. Protein sequence: CASSLEGAREKLFF. The entire variable domain, with the rest obtained from reference TRBV5-1 and TRBJ1-4, is as follows: KAGVTQTPRYLIKTRGQQVTLSCSPISGHRSVSWYQQTPGQGLQFLFEYFSETQRNKGNFPGRFSGRQFSNSRSEMNVSTLELGDSALYLCASSLEGAREKLFFGSGTQLSVL.

This clonotype was recorded many times. The J gene is TRBJ1-6, the V gene TRBV7-2; D gene ambiguous. The CDR3 runs 15 residues. Trimming took 1 base from V and 7 from J, leaving 11 bases between them. Germline values: CDR1 SGHTA, CDR2 FQGNSA. CDR3 loop: CASSLGARTNSPLHF. The CDR3 DNA is TGTGCCAGCAGCTTAGGCGCCAGGACGAATTCACCCCTCCACTTT.

This clonotype was recorded a few times. The chain employs TRBV5-5 and TRBJ1-2; 7 bases line up with TRBD1. V was pared by 4 bases and J by 6 bases, with 12 bases of the junction left unmatched. The CDR3 totals 15 residues. Looked up from germline, CDR1 is SGHKS and CDR2 is YYEKEE (reference sequence). Written as DNA, the CDR3 is TGTGCCAGCAGCCCCTTCGCCGACAGGGCTCATGGCTACACCTTC. Translated, it gives CASSPFADRAHGYTF.

This clonotype was found many times. The V gene is TRBV3-1, the J gene TRBJ2-3; the match to TRBD2 covers 9 bases. With V trimmed by 4 bases and J by 2 bases, 4 bases remained unmatched. This CDR3 contains 15 residues. CDR1 LGHDT and CDR2 YNNKEL come from the germline V gene (reference sequence). The CDR3 loop is CASSPTSGVTDTQYF. Here the CDR3 DNA reads TGTGCCAGCAGCCCGACTAGCGGAGTCACAGATACGCAGTATTTT.

The V gene is TRBV6-2 or TRBV6-3, the J gene TRBJ1-6; the match to TRBD1 covers 12 bases. The CDR3 extends over 17 amino acids. Germline CDR1 and CDR2: MNHEY and SVGEGT. The V and J ends lost 8 bases and 7 bases, in that order; junction bases with no gene match: 12. CDR3 coding DNA: TGTGCCAGCCGGGGGACAGGGGGCCTTTTTCGGAATTCACCCCTCCACTTT. Encoded protein: CASRGTGGLFRNSPLHF.

This clonotype was counted ten times or more. V usage is TRBV7-2 and J usage is TRBJ2-5; D not certain. The CDR3 length is 14 residues. Between the trimmed V and J ends, which lost 1 base and 7 bases, there was a span of 13 bases. Per the germline V gene, CDR1 is SGHTA and CDR2 is FQGNSA. Written as DNA, the CDR3 is TGTGCCAGCAGCTTAGGTGGTCCGCGAAGGACCCAGTACTTC. This translates into CASSLGGPRRTQYF.

Ten or more counts support this clonotype. This chain connects TRBV7-9 to TRBJ1-2; D not resolved. The CDR3 length is 15 residues. Trimming shortened V by 3 bases and J by 0 bases, and 11 bases separated the two germline ends. The germline gives CDR1 SEHNR, CDR2 FQNEAQ (reference sequence). CDR3 DNA: TGTGCCAGCAGCTTTGAGGCGACCGCTAACTATGGCTACACCTTC. Its translation is CASSFEATANYGYTF.

V usage is TRBV24-1 and J usage is TRBJ1-5; D remains ambiguous. V was pared by 7 bases and J by 2 bases, with 17 bases between. The CDR3 loop spans 16 amino acids. The germline V gene encodes CDR1 KGHDR and CDR2 SFDVKD. CDR3 DNA sequence: TGTGCCACCAGCCCTGGGCAGGCAGAGGGCAATCAGCCCCAGCATTTT. It yields the protein CATSPGQAEGNQPQHF.

This clonotype was picked up many times. The gene calls are TRBV7-2 and TRBJ1-2; D is uncertain. The CDR3 spans 15 residues. V was trimmed by 0 bases and J by 1 base, leaving 9 bases between them. The germline V gene has CDR1 SGHTA and CDR2 FQGNSA. Here the CDR3 DNA reads TGTGCCAGCAGCTTAGCGGCCAGAAATAACTATGGCTACACCTTC. Encoded protein: CASSLAARNNYGYTF.

This clonotype came up a few times. V gene TRBV11-2 combines with J gene TRBJ1-3, with a weak D call TRBD1 (5 bases). V was trimmed by 2 bases and J by 4 bases, leaving 12 bases between them. Germline V gene lookup returns CDR1 SGHAT and CDR2 FQNNGV. The CDR3 is made up of 15 amino acids. CDR3 bases: TGTGCCAGCAGCTTAACTCGGGACGCAGGAAACACCATATATTTT. Translating it yields CASSLTRDAGNTIYF.

The rearrangement uses TRBV20-1 and TRBJ1-6, with TRBD1 identical over 7 bases. V lost 0 bases to trimming and J lost 9 bases; unmatched junction nucleotides: 11. CDR1 DFQATT and CDR2 SNEGSKA come from the germline V gene (reference sequence). The length of the CDR3 is 16 residues. The CDR3 DNA is TGCAGTGCTAGAGACGGGGCCAGGGGGGATCGTTCACCCCTCCACTTT. Amino acids: CSARDGARGDRSPLHF.

This clonotype occurred a few times. The chain is built from TRBV24-1 and TRBJ2-7, with 9 nucleotides matching TRBD2. Germline CDR1 and CDR2: KGHDR and SFDVKD. V lost 7 bases, J lost 1 base, and 10 bases stayed unmatched. This CDR3 is 16 amino acids long. The CDR3 sequence is CATRSPFSGGSYEQYV. The CDR3 nucleotides read TGTGCCACCAGAAGTCCATTTAGCGGGGGTTCCTACGAGCAGTACGTC.

The genes are TRBV18 and TRBJ2-5; no clear D gene. CDR3 length: 13 residues. V gave up 3 bases and J gave up 5 bases, with 10 bases separating them. The germline CDR1 and CDR2 sequences are KGHSH and LQKENI. The CDR3 DNA is TGTGCCAGCTCACCGCTTAATGGGGAGACCCAGTACTTC. Translated: CASSPLNGETQYF.

V is TRBV24-1 and J is TRBJ2-2; 9 nucleotides line up with TRBD1. The germline V gene encodes CDR1 KGHDR and CDR2 SFDVKD. The CDR3 sequence is 16 residues long. The V segment lost 4 bases and the J segment 1 base; nucleotides outside the gene matches: 3. CDR3 DNA sequence: TGTGCCACCAGTGACCCGGGACAGGGGAACACCGGGGAGCTGTTTTTT. Protein: CATSDPGQGNTGELFF.

This clonotype was detected only a few times. This chain connects TRBV6-5 to TRBJ1-1; D unclear. Germline V CDR1 and CDR2: MNHEY, SVGAGI. V lost 2 bases, J lost 10 bases, and 14 bases lay in between. The CDR3 covers 13 residues. The CDR3 is CASSYQDRGLAFF. For the CDR3, the DNA is TGTGCCAGCAGTTACCAGGACCGGGGTTTAGCTTTCTTT.

A few counts support this clonotype. The gene calls are TRBV6-2 or TRBV6-3 and TRBJ2-1; 11 nucleotides match TRBD2. The CDR3 spans 18 residues. The V segment lost 7 bases and the J segment 2 bases; nucleotides outside the gene matches: 13. Germline values: CDR1 MNHEY, CDR2 SVGEGT. Here the CDR3 DNA reads TGTGCCAGCACCCCCGGGCTAGCGGGGGGAAATCCCTACAATGAGCAGTTCTTC. Amino acids: CASTPGLAGGNPYNEQFF.

This clonotype was recorded a few times. The junction shows a germline mismatch at one end, possibly a read error. The J gene is TRBJ2-3, the V gene TRBV7-7; possibly TRBD1 or TRBD2 for D (6 bases each). CDR1 and CDR2 from the germline V gene are SSHAT and FNYEAQ (reference sequence). This CDR3 contains 15 residues. The CDR3 sequence: CASSLAWGATDTQYF. CDR3 coding DNA: TGTGCTAGCAGCTTAGCGTGGGGGGCCACAGATACGCAGTATTTT.

The chain combines TRBV28 with TRBJ2-7; possibly TRBD2 for D (6 bases). Germline V lookup: CDR1 MDHEN, CDR2 SYDVKM. The CDR3 contains 18 residues. V shed 5 bases and J shed 3 bases, with 26 bases lying between them. The CDR3 DNA sequence: TGTGCCAGCAGTACCCTCGGGCGGGGCTTTTCCCACCACTACGAGCAGTACGTC. As protein: CASSTLGRGFSHHYEQYV.

This clonotype was seen a handful of times. This rearrangement joins TRBV7-9 to TRBJ1-5; D is uncertain. Looked up from germline, CDR1 is SEHNR and CDR2 is FQNEAQ (reference sequence). Between the trimmed V and J ends, which lost 0 bases and 6 bases, there was a span of 12 bases. The CDR3 runs 15 residues. The DNA for the CDR3 is TGTGCCAGCAGCTTAGCGTCCGGGGAGGGTCAGCCCCAGCATTTT. Its translation: CASSLASGEGQPQHF.

There are a few counts of this clonotype. The genes are TRBV6-1 and TRBJ1-5, with TRBD1 matching over 8 bases. CDR1 and CDR2 (germline): MNHNS, SASEGT. The CDR3 runs to 16 residues. V lost 11 bases to trimming and J lost 0 bases; unmatched junction nucleotides: 12. In DNA, the CDR3 is TGTGCCGTCTCCTCCCAGGGGGCAGATAGCAATCAGCCCCAGCATTTT. It yields the protein CAVSSQGADSNQPQHF.